One sample yielded the 5 T cell receptor beta chains listed below, sequenced in a study of blood T cell repertoires in COVID-19. Data came from immunoSEQ multiplex PCR; TCRdb stores just in-frame clones and leaves some out. The table has approximately 150,000 clones, about 89% seen once. The sequencing input was PBMCs or T cells enriched from blood (not recorded which). The receptor source for this set is a man aged 55 to 70 who had recovered from COVID-19.

V usage is TRBV6-5 and J usage is TRBJ2-7; TRBD2 is a possible D gene (5 bases). Germline loops: CDR1 MNHEY, CDR2 SVGAGI. The CDR3 consists of 10 residues. Trimming shortened V by 11 bases and J by 7 bases, and 12 bases separated the two germline ends. The CDR3 DNA is TGTGCCGGCGGGTATTGGGAGCAGTACTTC. Encoded protein: CAGGYWEQYF.

The J gene is TRBJ2-7, the V gene TRBV18, with D hard to call. Trimming cost V 0 bases and J 3 bases, with 9 bases left between them. The CDR3 sequence is 14 residues long. CDR1 is KGHSH, CDR2 LQKENI, per germline. CDR3: CASSPPSGYYEQYF. In DNA form, the CDR3 reads TGTGCCAGCTCACCACCTTCAGGTTACTACGAGCAGTACTTC.

The chain links TRBV28 to TRBJ2-7; possibly TRBD2 for D (5 bases). Trimming took 4 bases from V and 0 from J, leaving 13 bases between them. CDR1 MDHEN and CDR2 SYDVKM come from the germline V gene. The CDR3 has 15 residues. Here the CDR3 DNA reads TGTGCCAGCAGTTCGCCCTCCGGGGTCTCCTACGAGCAGTACTTC. Residues: CASSSPSGVSYEQYF.

This chain connects TRBV5-6 to TRBJ2-7; 7 nucleotides line up with TRBD1. J lost 2 bases, V lost 0 bases, and 2 bases had no gene match. The CDR3 contains 14 residues. Germline CDR1 reads SGHDT; CDR2 reads YYEEEE. CDR3 DNA: TGTGCCAGCAGCTTGGAAGGGGGCCCCTACGAGCAGTACTTC. This sequence encodes CASSLEGGPYEQYF.

The chain combines TRBV15 with TRBJ2-1; unclear D gene. Per the germline V gene, CDR1 is LNHNV and CDR2 is YYDKDF (reference sequence). Deletions cut 1 base from V and 10 bases from J, with 5 bases between. The CDR3 is made up of 11 amino acids. The CDR3 protein is CATSRVTEQFF. For the CDR3, the DNA is TGTGCCACCAGCAGAGTTACAGAGCAGTTCTTC.